This is a list of T cell receptor beta chains from one sample in a study of control samples from healthy donors and cancer patients. Sequenced by immunoSEQ multiplex PCR; TCRdb stores in-frame clones only, minus some. The table includes approximately 100,000 clones, around 89% detected once. The sequenced sample was blood. The receptors derive from a man aged 30-40 years in good health. The CDR3 runs from the conserved cysteine through the conserved F or W. A D gene is named only where the DNA matches it firmly.

TRBV6-1	.	TRBJ2-7	CASRGLPPYEQYF
TRBV28	.	TRBJ1-4	CASSQRQGQGEKLFF
TRBV19	.	TRBJ1-1	CASSIEDAEAFF
TRBV7-8	.	TRBJ2-7	CASSSRQTYEQYF
TRBV4-3	TRBD1	TRBJ2-3	CASSQNGQGWTDTQYF
TRBV4-2	.	TRBJ2-1	CASSQVGGSPAHNEQFF
TRBV25-1	TRBD1	TRBJ1-2	CASSAQGQGYGYTF
TRBV30	.	TRBJ2-1	CAWRQGRGVNEQFF
TRBV6-4	.	TRBJ2-2	CASSAGNTGELFF
TRBV19	TRBD1	TRBJ1-4	CASSIRQGFGEKLFF
TRBV7-2	.	TRBJ2-3	CASSKRDRDTQYF
TRBV11-2	.	TRBJ1-1	CASRPFGGEPEAFF
TRBV2	TRBD1	TRBJ1-5	CASSGGTGDQPQHF
TRBV11-3	TRBD2	TRBJ2-2	CASSSSGSAGELFF
TRBV3-1/TRBV3-2	.	TRBJ2-1	CASSQVSDIEQFF
TRBV7-6	TRBD1	TRBJ2-2	CASSSRTGNTGELFF
TRBV19	.	TRBJ1-1	CASSVHRGTEAFF
TRBV5-1	.	TRBJ1-2	CASSPEGHRQYGYTF
TRBV2	.	TRBJ1-6	CASSVTTYNSPLHF
TRBV6-1	.	TRBJ2-6	CASSEGVWDRSGANVLTF
TRBV14	.	TRBJ2-4	CASINPAKNIQYF
TRBV6-5	TRBD1	TRBJ1-1	CASSGTGGNTEAFF
TRBV5-5	.	TRBJ1-1	CASSLLLKFEAFF
TRBV28	TRBD1	TRBJ2-6	CASSLGDRAGANVLTF
TRBV30	.	TRBJ1-4	CAWSVLGEKLFF
TRBV3-1/TRBV3-2	.	TRBJ1-4	CASSQARELFF
TRBV15	.	TRBJ2-3	CATSRGGSTDTQYF
TRBV3-1/TRBV3-2	.	TRBJ1-6	CASSQGQLHSPLHF
TRBV15	.	TRBJ2-7	CATSRGGTGSYEQYF
TRBV6-5	.	TRBJ1-4	CASSYVYNEKLFF
TRBV3-1/TRBV3-2	.	TRBJ2-1	CASSQGTVLSEQFF
TRBV11-2	TRBD2	TRBJ2-5	CASSVDGYGLDKETQYF
TRBV5-5	TRBD1	TRBJ2-3	CASSFHLSGTGPTDTQYF
TRBV2	.	TRBJ1-5	CASSLGGWRQPQHF
TRBV5-4	TRBD2	TRBJ2-3	CASRVAGVTGGTDTQYF
TRBV30	.	TRBJ1-3	CAWSRQDHSGNTIYF
TRBV19	.	TRBJ1-5	CASSIEFGNQPQHF
TRBV5-6	.	TRBJ1-5	CASTRAGYSNQPQHF
TRBV7-2	.	TRBJ2-2	CASSLGQTGELFF
TRBV28	TRBD1	TRBJ2-7	CASSSLGTGASYEQYF
TRBV30	.	TRBJ2-5	CAWSVSDGPRQETQYF
TRBV29-1	.	TRBJ1-2	CSVESGASYGYTF
TRBV21-1	.	TRBJ2-2	CASSCLVARANTGELFF
TRBV7-8	TRBD2	TRBJ2-5	CASSPTGTSGVETQYF
TRBV11-2	.	TRBJ1-6	CASSLSRESPLHF
TRBV5-1	.	TRBJ1-6	CASSFSGKVSPLHF
TRBV28	.	TRBJ1-2	CASSLSVDGYTF
TRBV6-5	.	TRBJ2-7	CASRQQQGPYYEQYF
TRBV6-5	.	TRBJ2-3	CASSPRPDTQYF
TRBV13	.	TRBJ2-7	CASSSWEVLYEQYF
TRBV15	.	TRBJ2-1	CATSRERGLSYNEQFF
TRBV28	.	TRBJ1-2	CASSFGSGGYGYTF
TRBV9	TRBD2	TRBJ2-3	CASSAPKLAGGLRDTQYF
TRBV24-1	TRBD1	TRBJ2-5	CATSDLVQGEETQYF